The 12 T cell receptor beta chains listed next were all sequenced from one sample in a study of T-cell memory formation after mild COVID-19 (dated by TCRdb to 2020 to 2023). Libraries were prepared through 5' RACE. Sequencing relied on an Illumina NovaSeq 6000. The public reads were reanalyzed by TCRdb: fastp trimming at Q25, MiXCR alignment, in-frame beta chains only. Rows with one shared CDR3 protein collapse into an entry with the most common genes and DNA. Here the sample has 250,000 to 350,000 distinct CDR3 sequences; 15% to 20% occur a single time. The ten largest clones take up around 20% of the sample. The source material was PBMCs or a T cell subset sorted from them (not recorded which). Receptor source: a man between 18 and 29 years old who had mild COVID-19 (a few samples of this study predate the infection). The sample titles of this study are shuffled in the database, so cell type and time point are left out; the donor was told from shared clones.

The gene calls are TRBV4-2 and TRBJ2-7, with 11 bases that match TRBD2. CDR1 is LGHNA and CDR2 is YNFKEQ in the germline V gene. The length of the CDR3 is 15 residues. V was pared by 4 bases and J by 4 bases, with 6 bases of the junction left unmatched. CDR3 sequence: CASSPRGLAEYEQYF. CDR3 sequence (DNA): TGTGCCAGCAGCCCGCGGGGACTAGCGGAGTACGAGCAGTACTTC.

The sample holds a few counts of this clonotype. CDR3 coding DNA: TGTGCCAGCAGCTTAACGGGGGACACAGGTGAAGCTTTCTTT. The encoded protein is CASSLTGDTGEAFF. The J gene is TRBJ1-1, the V gene TRBV7-3, with D possibly being TRBD1 (6 bases). V lost 0 bases, J lost 7 bases, and 12 bases lay in between. Germline loops: CDR1 SGHTA, CDR2 FQGTGA. This CDR3 has 14 amino acids.

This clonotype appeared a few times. CDR3 DNA: TGCGCCTCGGGTCTAGCGGGGGGTAATTACGAGCAGTACTTC. Its translation: CASGLAGGNYEQYF. V is TRBV4-1 and J is TRBJ2-7; TRBD2 matches at 11 bases. CDR1 and CDR2 (germline): MGHRA, YSYEKL. V shed 11 bases and J 4 bases; nucleotides not matched to a gene: 10. The CDR3 totals 14 residues.

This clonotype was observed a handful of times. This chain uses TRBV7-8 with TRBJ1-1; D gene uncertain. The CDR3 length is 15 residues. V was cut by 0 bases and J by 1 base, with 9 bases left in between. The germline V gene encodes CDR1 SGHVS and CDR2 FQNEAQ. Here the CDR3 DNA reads TGTGCCAGCAGCTTAGCCCCCGAAGGGAACACTGAAGCTTTCTTT. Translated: CASSLAPEGNTEAFF.

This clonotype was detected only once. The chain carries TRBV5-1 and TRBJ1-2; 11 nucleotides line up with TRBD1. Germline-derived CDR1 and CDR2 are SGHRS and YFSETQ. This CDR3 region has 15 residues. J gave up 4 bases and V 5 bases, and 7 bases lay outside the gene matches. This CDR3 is CASSPGQGETYGYTF. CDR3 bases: TGCGCCAGCAGTCCGGGACAGGGGGAGACCTATGGCTACACCTTC.

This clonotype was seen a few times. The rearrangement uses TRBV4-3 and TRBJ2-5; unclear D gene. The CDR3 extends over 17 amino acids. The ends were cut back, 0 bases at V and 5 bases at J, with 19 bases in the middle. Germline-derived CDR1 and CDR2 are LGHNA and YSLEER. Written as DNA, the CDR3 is TGCGCCAGCAGCCAAGAAGGGCCGGCGTCACGGCGGGAGACCCAGTACTTC. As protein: CASSQEGPASRRETQYF.

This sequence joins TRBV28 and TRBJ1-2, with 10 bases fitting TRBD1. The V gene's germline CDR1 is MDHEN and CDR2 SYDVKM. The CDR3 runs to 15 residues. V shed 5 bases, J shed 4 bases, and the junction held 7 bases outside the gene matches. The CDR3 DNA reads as TGTGCCAGCAGTCAACCGGGACAGGGGTTCTATGGCTACACCTTC. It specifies CASSQPGQGFYGYTF.

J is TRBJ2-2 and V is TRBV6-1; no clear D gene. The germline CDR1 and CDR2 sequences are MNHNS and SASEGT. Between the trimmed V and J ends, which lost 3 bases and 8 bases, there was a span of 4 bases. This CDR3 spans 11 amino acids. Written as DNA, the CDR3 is TGTGCCAGCAGTGACTGGGGGGAGCTGTTTTTT. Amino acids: CASSDWGELFF.

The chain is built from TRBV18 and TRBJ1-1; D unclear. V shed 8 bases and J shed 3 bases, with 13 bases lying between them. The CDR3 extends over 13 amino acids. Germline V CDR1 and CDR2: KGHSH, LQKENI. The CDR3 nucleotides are TGTGCCAGCCGCCAGGCTGGGGACACTGAAGCTTTCTTT. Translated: CASRQAGDTEAFF.

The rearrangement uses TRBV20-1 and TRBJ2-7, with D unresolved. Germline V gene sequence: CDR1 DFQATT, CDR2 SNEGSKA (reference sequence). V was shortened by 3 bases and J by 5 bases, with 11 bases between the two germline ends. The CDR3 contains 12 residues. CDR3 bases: TGCAGTGCTAGCCCGTCCAGCCACGAGCAGTACTTC. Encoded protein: CSASPSSHEQYF.

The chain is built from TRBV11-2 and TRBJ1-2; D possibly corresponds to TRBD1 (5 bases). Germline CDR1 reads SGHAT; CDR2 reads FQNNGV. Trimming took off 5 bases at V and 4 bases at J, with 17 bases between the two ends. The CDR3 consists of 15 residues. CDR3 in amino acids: CASSPSGRTAYGYTF. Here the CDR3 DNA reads TGTGCCAGCAGCCCGTCAGGGAGGACGGCCTATGGCTACACCTTC.

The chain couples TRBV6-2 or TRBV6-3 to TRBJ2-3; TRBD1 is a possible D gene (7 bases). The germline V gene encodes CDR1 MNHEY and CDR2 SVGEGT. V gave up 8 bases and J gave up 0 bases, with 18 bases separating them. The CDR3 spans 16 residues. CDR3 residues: CASGRRGPESTDTQYF. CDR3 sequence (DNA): TGTGCCAGCGGGCGGAGGGGGCCTGAAAGCACAGATACGCAGTATTTT.